Below, 6 T cell receptor beta chains from the same sample are listed, as sequenced in a study of T cell responses to AZD1222 COVID-19 vaccine. The protocol was immunoSEQ multiplex PCR, while the TCRdb copy is restricted to in-frame clones and leaves out a portion. The sample shows 150,000 or so clones, approximately 94% of them seen only once. Material: peripheral blood, obtained on day 0 of AZD1222 vaccination. Every receptor here comes from an adult in good health.

As for this clone: One junction end does not reproduce the germline sequence, and a read error may be involved. The rearrangement links TRBV29-1 to TRBJ2-2; 7 bases fit TRBD1. This CDR3 region has 12 residues. The germline gives CDR1 SQVTM, CDR2 ANQGSEA. DNA of the CDR3: TGCAGCGTGACAGGGAACAGCGGGGAGCTGTTTTTT. Protein product: CSVTGNSGELFF.

V gene TRBV28 combines with J gene TRBJ2-7; a weak D match, TRBD2 (5 bases). CDR3 length: 14 amino acids. Germline loops: CDR1 MDHEN, CDR2 SYDVKM. V shed 6 bases and J shed 3 bases, with 15 bases lying between them. The CDR3 protein is CASRNAGRNYEQYF. DNA of the CDR3: TGTGCCAGCAGAAACGCGGGCAGAAACTACGAGCAGTACTTC.

A note on this clone: This sample also contains other DNA sequences that code for the same CDR3. The chain recombines TRBV20-1 with TRBJ2-1, with no clear D. CDR1 and CDR2 from the germline V gene are DFQATT and SNEGSKA (reference sequence). This CDR3 has 11 residues. V lost 1 base to trimming and J lost 6 bases, with 4 bases between them. This CDR3 reads CSARGSNEQFF. The CDR3 DNA follows: TGCAGTGCTAGAGGAAGCAATGAGCAGTTCTTC.

This chain connects TRBV10-3 to TRBJ2-1, with 8 bases lining up with TRBD2. V trimming: 2 bases; J trimming: 8 bases; junction bases outside the gene matches: 14. The CDR3 is 17 residues long. Germline CDR1 ENHRY, CDR2 SYGVKD. DNA for the CDR3: TGTGCCATCAGTGAGGTGTGGCGGGGGGCCCCACTCTATGAGCAGTTCTTC. Translating it yields CAISEVWRGAPLYEQFF.

The V and J genes are TRBV6-7 and TRBJ1-5, with D perhaps matching TRBD1 (5 bases). TRBV6-7 is recorded as an ORF, its role being uncertain. The ends were cut back, 10 bases at V and 2 bases at J, with 18 bases in the middle. This CDR3 comprises 15 residues. Here the CDR3 reads CATPRGGFGNQPQHF. The CDR3 bases are TGTGCCACCCCCCGGGGGGGATTCGGCAATCAGCCCCAGCATTTT.

V and J are TRBV7-2 and TRBJ1-6; 7 bases fit TRBD1. The CDR3 covers 14 residues. CDR1 is SGHTA and CDR2 is FQGNSA in the germline V gene. The V gene end was trimmed by 5 bases and the J gene end by 4 bases; junction bases not matched to a gene: 2. The chain's CDR3 is CASSQGGYNSPLHF. Here the CDR3 DNA reads TGTGCCAGCAGCCAGGGGGGGTATAATTCACCCCTCCACTTT.